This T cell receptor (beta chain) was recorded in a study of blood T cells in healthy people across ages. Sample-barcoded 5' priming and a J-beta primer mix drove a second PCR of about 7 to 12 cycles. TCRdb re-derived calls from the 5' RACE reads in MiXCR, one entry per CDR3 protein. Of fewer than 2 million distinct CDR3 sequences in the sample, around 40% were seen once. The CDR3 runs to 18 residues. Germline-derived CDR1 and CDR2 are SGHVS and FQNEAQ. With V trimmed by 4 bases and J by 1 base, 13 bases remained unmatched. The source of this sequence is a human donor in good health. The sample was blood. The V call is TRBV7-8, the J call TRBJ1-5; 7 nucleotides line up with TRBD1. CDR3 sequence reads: CASSSAFGQGESNQPQHF. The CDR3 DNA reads TGTGCCAGCAGCTCCGCCTTCGGGCAGGGGGAGAGCAATCAGCCCCAGCATTTT.